This TCR beta chain was sequenced during a study of T cells in Graves' hyperthyroidism and ophthalmopathy. The overall study: Peripheral blood samples were taken at initial diagnosis, prior to any treatment.

The CDR3 totals 15 residues. Looked up from germline, CDR1 is LGHDT and CDR2 is YNNKEL (reference sequence). Patients aged 18 to 65 had newly diagnosed hyperthyroidism of under 2 months' duration. The blood specimen was taken at initial hyperthyroidism diagnosis, before any ophthalmopathy symptoms. Concerning this clonotype itself: At one of its ends the junction is not consistent with the germline gene, which may arise from a read error.

There were TCR beta CDR3 regions amplified from RNA transcripts. An initial round of RT-PCR targeting the TCR CDR3 relied on the HTBI primer set. TCRdb reprocessed the multiplex PCR reads via MiXCR and lists one record per CDR3 protein. The sample holds under 750,000 distinct CDR3 sequences; around 20% are singletons and the top ten take 16%. The sample was blood. The sequence derives from a woman between 50 and 59 years old with Graves' hyperthyroidism that later progressed to Graves' ophthalmopathy. The chain couples TRBV3-1 to TRBJ2-5; no reliable D call. Written as DNA, the CDR3 is TGTGCCAGCAGGCAAGAACGGTACACAGACGAGACCCAGTACTTC. It codes for CASRQERYTDETQYF.